Listed below are T cell receptor beta chains from one sample, sequenced in a study of cytomegalovirus exposure and HLA in healthy donors. Only in-frame clones appear in the TCRdb table, and some are missing; sequencing was by immunoSEQ multiplex PCR. The profile shows fewer than 95,000 clones, 76% of them singletons. Sequencing was performed on PBMCs. The receptor source for this set is a man aged 35 to 55 in good health and CMV-seronegative. CDR3s include the opening cysteine and the closing phenylalanine or tryptophan. Each record gives: CDR3 length, J gene, D gene, clone size, V gene, CDR3 DNA, CDR3 protein. D genes are given only for firm matches. Size values are once, few and many counts, or a class for expanded clones, and some rows have none.

cdr3_length: 14; j_call: TRBJ2-4; d_call: .; clone_size: .; v_call: TRBV9; cdr3_nt: TGTGCCAGCAGCGTAATGGAGACGGCGAACATTCAGTACTTC; cdr3_aa: CASSVMETANIQYF
cdr3_length: 15; j_call: TRBJ2-3; d_call: TRBD2; clone_size: .; v_call: TRBV5-4; cdr3_nt: TGTGCCAGCAGGTCGGGACTAGCGGGGGGAGATACGCAGTATTTT; cdr3_aa: CASRSGLAGGDTQYF
cdr3_length: 15; j_call: TRBJ1-6; d_call: TRBD1; clone_size: .; v_call: TRBV19; cdr3_nt: TGTGCCAGTGCCCCCTTACAGGGGTATAATTCACCCCTCCACTTT; cdr3_aa: CASAPLQGYNSPLHF
cdr3_length: 16; j_call: TRBJ2-7; d_call: TRBD1; clone_size: few; v_call: TRBV6-1; cdr3_nt: TGTGCCAGCAGTGACGGACCGGGACAGGGTAGTTGCGAGCAGTACTTC; cdr3_aa: CASSDGPGQGSCEQYF
cdr3_length: 16; j_call: TRBJ2-3; d_call: TRBD2; clone_size: .; v_call: TRBV18; cdr3_nt: TGTGCCAGCTCACCCGGGACTAGCGGATTCACAGATACGCAGTATTTT; cdr3_aa: CASSPGTSGFTDTQYF
cdr3_length: 19; j_call: TRBJ2-6; d_call: .; clone_size: .; v_call: TRBV16; cdr3_nt: TGTGCCAGCAGCCAATCGATAATCGGGGGGCGCTCTGGGGCCAACGTCCTGACTTTC; cdr3_aa: CASSQSIIGGRSGANVLTF
cdr3_length: 14; j_call: TRBJ2-7; d_call: TRBD2; clone_size: few; v_call: TRBV5-1; cdr3_nt: TGCGCCAGCAGCCTAGCGGGGGCCTTCTACGAGCAGTACTTC; cdr3_aa: CASSLAGAFYEQYF
cdr3_length: 12; j_call: TRBJ1-1; d_call: TRBD1; clone_size: once; v_call: TRBV27; cdr3_nt: TGTGCCAGCAGTCTCTACAGGGGGCAAGCTTTCTTT; cdr3_aa: CASSLYRGQAFF
cdr3_length: 15; j_call: TRBJ2-5; d_call: TRBD2; clone_size: .; v_call: TRBV9; cdr3_nt: TGTGCCAGCAGCGTAGAGACGGGGGGCCAAGAGACCCAGTACTTC; cdr3_aa: CASSVETGGQETQYF
cdr3_length: 16; j_call: TRBJ2-7; d_call: .; clone_size: .; v_call: TRBV19; cdr3_nt: TGTGCCAGTAGCACCTCCGGGACACCTCGAACCTACGAGCAGTACTTC; cdr3_aa: CASSTSGTPRTYEQYF
cdr3_length: 16; j_call: TRBJ2-3; d_call: TRBD1; clone_size: .; v_call: TRBV7-6; cdr3_nt: TGTGCCAGCAGCTTAGCGACAGGGGCTTCACAAGATACGCAGTATTTT; cdr3_aa: CASSLATGASQDTQYF
cdr3_length: 13; j_call: TRBJ1-2; d_call: .; clone_size: few; v_call: TRBV6-5; cdr3_nt: TGTGCCAGCAGTTACGGGGGGTCCGGGGGCTACACCTTC; cdr3_aa: CASSYGGSGGYTF
cdr3_length: 15; j_call: TRBJ1-4; d_call: TRBD1; clone_size: .; v_call: TRBV5-1; cdr3_nt: TGCGCCAGCAGCCCTCGTACAGGGGGTAATGAAAAACTGTTTTTT; cdr3_aa: CASSPRTGGNEKLFF
cdr3_length: 14; j_call: TRBJ2-7; d_call: TRBD1; clone_size: .; v_call: TRBV18; cdr3_nt: TGTGCCAGCTCAGATCGACAGGGGGTCTACGAGCAGTACTTC; cdr3_aa: CASSDRQGVYEQYF
cdr3_length: 11; j_call: TRBJ1-2; d_call: .; clone_size: .; v_call: TRBV27; cdr3_nt: TGTGCCGTAAAACAGGGATGTGGCTACACCTTC; cdr3_aa: CAVKQGCGYTF
cdr3_length: 17; j_call: TRBJ2-3; d_call: TRBD2; clone_size: .; v_call: TRBV2; cdr3_nt: TGTGCCAGCAGTGAAAGGGGGACTAGCGGGCTCGGGTCTACGCAGTATTTT; cdr3_aa: CASSERGTSGLGSTQYF
cdr3_length: 16; j_call: TRBJ2-4; d_call: TRBD2; clone_size: .; v_call: TRBV10-3; cdr3_nt: TGTGCCATCGCGGCTAGCGGGGGGGCGGACAAAAACATTCAGTACTTC; cdr3_aa: CAIAASGGADKNIQYF
cdr3_length: 16; j_call: TRBJ2-2; d_call: .; clone_size: .; v_call: TRBV25-1; cdr3_nt: TGTGCCAGCAGTGAAGATATCAGGGGTGAAACCGGGGAGCTGTTTTTT; cdr3_aa: CASSEDIRGETGELFF
cdr3_length: 16; j_call: TRBJ1-1; d_call: TRBD1; clone_size: .; v_call: TRBV4-1; cdr3_nt: TGCGCCAGCAGCCAACTCGGGACAGGGATTAACACTGAAGCTTTCTTT; cdr3_aa: CASSQLGTGINTEAFF
cdr3_length: 14; j_call: TRBJ2-1; d_call: TRBD2; clone_size: .; v_call: TRBV4-2; cdr3_nt: TGTGCCAGCAGCCAAGCGGGGGGAGGGAATGAGCAGTTCTTC; cdr3_aa: CASSQAGGGNEQFF
cdr3_length: 15; j_call: TRBJ2-3; d_call: TRBD1; clone_size: .; v_call: TRBV5-8; cdr3_nt: TGTGCCAGCAGCACCCGGACAGGGTTTACAGATACGCAGTATTTT; cdr3_aa: CASSTRTGFTDTQYF
cdr3_length: 14; j_call: TRBJ1-3; d_call: TRBD1; clone_size: .; v_call: TRBV9; cdr3_nt: TGTGCCAGCAGCGTAGAGCCAGGGGGGAACACCATATATTTT; cdr3_aa: CASSVEPGGNTIYF
cdr3_length: 17; j_call: TRBJ1-5; d_call: .; clone_size: .; v_call: TRBV30; cdr3_nt: TGTGCCTGGACCTTCTTGGGGGGGGCCGGGATTATTCAGCCCCAGCATTTT; cdr3_aa: CAWTFLGGAGIIQPQHF
cdr3_length: 12; j_call: TRBJ1-6; d_call: .; clone_size: .; v_call: TRBV30; cdr3_nt: TGTGCCTGGAGTCCTACTAAGGCACCCCTCCACTTT; cdr3_aa: CAWSPTKAPLHF
cdr3_length: 13; j_call: TRBJ1-2; d_call: TRBD1; clone_size: .; v_call: TRBV7-8; cdr3_nt: TGTGCCAGCAGCCCGGACAGGGTGTGGGGCTACACCTTC; cdr3_aa: CASSPDRVWGYTF
cdr3_length: 15; j_call: TRBJ2-1; d_call: TRBD2; clone_size: once; v_call: TRBV7-3; cdr3_nt: TGTGCCAGCAGCTTAGTAGCGGGTGATAACAATGAGCAGTTCTTC; cdr3_aa: CASSLVAGDNNEQFF
cdr3_length: 14; j_call: TRBJ1-1; d_call: .; clone_size: .; v_call: TRBV5-1; cdr3_nt: TGCGCCAGCAGCCCGGGAGGAGGGCACACTGAAGCTTTCTTT; cdr3_aa: CASSPGGGHTEAFF
cdr3_length: 13; j_call: TRBJ1-1; d_call: .; clone_size: once; v_call: TRBV27; cdr3_nt: TGTGCCAGCAGCCTAATCGGGGGGAGTGAAGCTTTCTTT; cdr3_aa: CASSLIGGSEAFF
cdr3_length: 13; j_call: TRBJ1-1; d_call: TRBD1; clone_size: .; v_call: TRBV6-1; cdr3_nt: TGTGCCAGCAGTGCTAACAGGGGTACTGAAGCTTTCTTT; cdr3_aa: CASSANRGTEAFF
cdr3_length: 15; j_call: TRBJ1-3; d_call: .; clone_size: once; v_call: TRBV10-3; cdr3_nt: TGTGCCATCACGACGGACACGGCCTCTGGAAACACCATATATTTT; cdr3_aa: CAITTDTASGNTIYF
cdr3_length: 14; j_call: TRBJ2-1; d_call: TRBD1; clone_size: few; v_call: TRBV11-1; cdr3_nt: TGTGCCAGCAGCTTCCATGAAGGCAGGGGGAAGCAGTTCTTC; cdr3_aa: CASSFHEGRGKQFF
cdr3_length: 16; j_call: TRBJ1-1; d_call: TRBD1; clone_size: .; v_call: TRBV5-1; cdr3_nt: TGCGCCAGCAGCAAACAACAGGGGGAGGGCTACACTGAAGCTTTCTTT; cdr3_aa: CASSKQQGEGYTEAFF
cdr3_length: 14; j_call: TRBJ2-5; d_call: .; clone_size: .; v_call: TRBV5-1; cdr3_nt: TGCGCCAGCAGCTTGGGTAGCGTACGGGAGACCCAGTACTTC; cdr3_aa: CASSLGSVRETQYF
cdr3_length: 15; j_call: TRBJ1-3; d_call: .; clone_size: once; v_call: TRBV30; cdr3_nt: TGTGCCTGGAGTGGAGGACAGAGCTCTGGAAACACCATATATTTT; cdr3_aa: CAWSGGQSSGNTIYF
cdr3_length: 16; j_call: TRBJ2-1; d_call: TRBD2; clone_size: .; v_call: TRBV5-1; cdr3_nt: TGCGCCAGCAAACTCAGGACTAGCGGGGACTACAATGAGCAGTTCTTC; cdr3_aa: CASKLRTSGDYNEQFF
cdr3_length: 14; j_call: TRBJ2-7; d_call: TRBD2; clone_size: .; v_call: TRBV5-1; cdr3_nt: TGCGCCAGTGGACTAGCGGGGGCCCCCTACGAGCAGTACTTC; cdr3_aa: CASGLAGAPYEQYF
cdr3_length: 15; j_call: TRBJ2-3; d_call: .; clone_size: .; v_call: TRBV15; cdr3_nt: TGTGCCACCAGCAGAGCAGAGACTAGCACAGATACGCAGTATTTT; cdr3_aa: CATSRAETSTDTQYF
cdr3_length: 16; j_call: TRBJ1-3; d_call: .; clone_size: .; v_call: TRBV5-4; cdr3_nt: TGTGCCAGCAGCTTGGGGGGCGTACTAACTGGAAACACCATATATTTT; cdr3_aa: CASSLGGVLTGNTIYF
cdr3_length: 14; j_call: TRBJ2-6; d_call: TRBD1; clone_size: .; v_call: TRBV18; cdr3_nt: TGTGCCAGCTCAACCACAGGGGTTCCAAACGTCCTGACTTTC; cdr3_aa: CASSTTGVPNVLTF
cdr3_length: 14; j_call: TRBJ2-7; d_call: .; clone_size: .; v_call: TRBV21-1; cdr3_nt: TGTGCCAGCAGCAACCCGACTAGCTTATGCGAGCAGTACTTC; cdr3_aa: CASSNPTSLCEQYF